The 27 T cell receptor beta chains below all came from one sample that was sequenced in a study of T cell responses to AZD1222 COVID-19 vaccine. The method was immunoSEQ multiplex PCR; TCRdb's version includes in-frame clones alone and lacks a portion of them. The repertoire holds over 120,000 clones, with approximately 92% as singletons. Here the sequenced sample was peripheral blood, taken on day 0 of AZD1222 vaccination. The receptors derive from an adult in good health.

This clone has only one observation. The genes are TRBV28 and TRBJ2-7; possibly TRBD2 for D (6 bases). V was clipped by 5 bases and J by 6 bases, with 14 bases between them. The CDR3 consists of 13 residues. CDR1 is MDHEN, CDR2 SYDVKM, per germline. DNA of the CDR3: TGTGCCAGCAGTCCCCAGGGAGGCGGCGAGCAGTACTTC. This sequence encodes CASSPQGGGEQYF. Together with reference TRBV28 and TRBJ2-7, the CDR3 gives the full variable domain: DVKVTQSSRYLVKRTGEKVFLECVQDMDHENMFWYRQDPGLGLRLIYFSYDVKMKEKGDIPEGYSVSREKKERFSLILESASTNQTSMYLCASSPQGGGEQYFGPGTRLTVT.

The count of this clone is one. The DNA of the CDR3 is TGTGCCAGCCGGAAGGCGGGGGTCACTGAAGCTTTCTTT. It encodes CASRKAGVTEAFF. The chain combines TRBV7-8 with TRBJ1-1, with D possibly being TRBD1 (5 bases). CDR1 and CDR2 (germline): SGHVS, FQNEAQ. Trimming shortened V by 8 bases and J by 4 bases, and 14 bases separated the two germline ends. This CDR3 spans 13 amino acids. The full variable domain, with the rest looked up from reference TRBV7-8 and TRBJ1-1, is GAGVSQSPRYKVAKRGQDVALRCDPISGHVSLFWYQQALGQGPEFLTYFQNEAQLDKSGLPSDRFFAERPEGSVSTLKIQRTQQEDSAVYLCASRKAGVTEAFFGQGTRLTVV.

The V call is TRBV19, the J call TRBJ1-5; no firm D call. The CDR3 runs to 15 residues. Looked up from germline, CDR1 is LNHDA and CDR2 is SQIVND (reference sequence). V was clipped by 3 bases and J by 4 bases, with 13 bases between them. The CDR3 coding sequence is TGTGCCAGTAGTATTTTCGGGCCCCCAAATCAGCCCCAGCATTTT. Translation gives CASSIFGPPNQPQHF. The full variable domain, its missing parts supplied by reference TRBV19 and TRBJ1-5, is DGGITQSPKYLFRKEGQNVTLSCEQNLNHDAMYWYRQDPGQGLRLIYYSQIVNDFQKGDIAEGYSVSREKKESFPLTVTSAQKNPTAFYLCASSIFGPPNQPQHFGDGTRLSIL.

The chain combines TRBV30 with TRBJ2-1; D call uncertain. This CDR3 region has 13 residues. CDR1 GTSNPN and CDR2 SVGIG come from the germline V gene (reference sequence). The V gene lost 0 bases and the J gene lost 9 bases, with 12 bases spanning the gap. CDR3 in DNA: TGTGCCTGGAGTGTACCGATTGACGTTGAGCAGTTCTTC. Its translation: CAWSVPIDVEQFF. Variable domain in full (rest from reference TRBV30 and TRBJ2-1): SQTIHQWPATLVQPVGSPLSLECTVEGTSNPNLYWYRQAAGRGLQLLFYSVGIGQISSEVPQNLSASRPQDRQFILSSKKLLLSDSGFYLCAWSVPIDVEQFFGPGTRLTVL.

The rearrangement joins TRBV9 to TRBJ1-4, with D perhaps TRBD1 (6 bases). V dropped 3 bases and J dropped 8 bases, with 20 bases sitting between them. Germline V CDR1 and CDR2: SGDLS, YYNGEE. The length of the CDR3 is 16 residues. CDR3 bases: TGTGCCAGCAGCGCCCTAGGGGGTCGTGCCTCCGAAAAACTGTTTTTT. Its translation: CASSALGGRASEKLFF.

The chain has TRBV2 and TRBJ2-1, with 8 bases that match TRBD2. Unmatched junction bases numbered 11, after V lost 5 bases and J lost 8 bases. CDR3 length equals 15 residues. The V gene's germline CDR1 is SNHLY and CDR2 FYNNEI. The CDR3 sequence is CASSLSRGAFHEQFF. The CDR3 coding sequence is TGTGCCAGCAGTCTTTCGCGGGGGGCTTTCCATGAGCAGTTCTTC.

The V gene is TRBV28, the J gene TRBJ1-1; the D is unclear. Germline CDR1 reads MDHEN; CDR2 reads SYDVKM. Trimming shortened V by 3 bases and J by 0 bases, and 5 bases separated the two germline ends. The CDR3 is made up of 13 amino acids. Written as DNA, the CDR3 is TGTGCCAGCAGTTTTCTCATGAACACTGAAGCTTTCTTT. Amino acid sequence: CASSFLMNTEAFF.

The J gene is TRBJ1-5, the V gene TRBV10-3; D perhaps matches TRBD1 (5 bases). V gave up 2 bases and J gave up 9 bases, with 11 bases separating them. From germline, CDR1 is ENHRY and CDR2 SYGVKD. There are 13 residues in the CDR3. The CDR3 DNA is TGTGCCATCAGTGAGAGCGGGCAGGGGCCCCAGCATTTT. Amino acids: CAISESGQGPQHF.

The chain combines TRBV11-3 with TRBJ1-1; D gene unclear. V lost 6 bases and J 1 base, leaving 9 bases between the germline ends. CDR1 and CDR2 (germline): SGHNT, YENEEA. CDR3 length: 13 amino acids. The CDR3 DNA is TGTGCCAGCAGTTGGGAACCGAACACTGAAGCTTTCTTT. This encodes CASSWEPNTEAFF.

The rearrangement uses TRBV6-2 or TRBV6-3 and TRBJ2-7; D is uncertain. The CDR3 runs to 12 residues. V was cut by 0 bases and J by 3 bases, with 3 bases left in between. Looked up from germline, CDR1 is MNHEY and CDR2 is SVGEGT. The CDR3 nucleotides read TGTGCCAGCAGTTACTCGAACTACGAGCAGTACTTC. Its protein is CASSYSNYEQYF.

This chain connects TRBV30 to TRBJ1-2; D is undetermined. Germline loops: CDR1 GTSNPN, CDR2 SVGIG (reference sequence). V dropped 4 bases and J dropped 3 bases, with 12 bases sitting between them. The CDR3 is 13 residues long. This CDR3 is CAWTQVLHYGYTF. In DNA, the CDR3 is TGTGCCTGGACCCAGGTCCTTCACTATGGCTACACCTTC.

The chain is built from TRBV4-2 and TRBJ2-2; D remains ambiguous. The V and J ends lost 1 base and 4 bases respectively, with 10 bases between them. Germline V lookup: CDR1 LGHNA, CDR2 YNFKEQ. CDR3 length: 15 amino acids. In nucleotides, the CDR3 is TGTGCCAGCAGCCAAGTAGGGTTCGGCACCGGGGAGCTGTTTTTT. Translated, it gives CASSQVGFGTGELFF.

The chain links TRBV27 to TRBJ1-2; 11 bases are shared with TRBD1. The germline CDR1 and CDR2 sequences are MNHEY and SMNVEV (reference sequence). Trimming removed 2 bases from V and 2 bases from J; junction bases left unmatched: 1. This CDR3 has 15 residues. The CDR3 sequence: CASSLRTGGNYGYTF. In nucleotides, the CDR3 is TGTGCCAGCAGTTTACGGACAGGGGGCAACTATGGCTACACCTTC.

The chain carries TRBV9 and TRBJ1-2; no clear D gene. This CDR3 is built from 13 residues. V was trimmed by 3 bases and J by 4 bases, leaving 10 bases between them. Germline-derived CDR1 and CDR2 are SGDLS and YYNGEE. This chain's CDR3 is CASSEGPSYGYTF. CDR3 nucleotide sequence: TGTGCCAGCAGCGAAGGGCCCTCCTATGGCTACACCTTC.

The chain links TRBV5-1 to TRBJ2-7; 9 bases are a match to TRBD2. Trimming cost V 7 bases and J 3 bases; bases outside gene matches: 14. Germline values: CDR1 SGHRS, CDR2 YFSETQ. This CDR3 has 16 amino acids. The CDR3 region has the DNA TGCGCCAGCGGAAAGGCCGAAGGACTAGCGAGCTACGAGCAGTACTTC. Its translation: CASGKAEGLASYEQYF.

The V call is TRBV5-6, the J call TRBJ1-1; D is unclear. V was cut by 4 bases and J by 8 bases, with 18 bases left in between. CDR1 SGHDT and CDR2 YYEEEE come from the germline V gene. The CDR3 extends over 14 amino acids. Written as DNA, the CDR3 is TGTGCCAGCAGCCCGGCGGTTGGCCAAGACGAAGCTTTCTTT. Amino acids: CASSPAVGQDEAFF. Combining the CDR3 with reference TRBV5-6 and TRBJ1-1 gives the whole variable domain DAGVTQSPTHLIKTRGQQVTLRCSPKSGHDTVSWYQQALGQGPQFIFQYYEEEERQRGNFPDRFSGHQFPNYSSELNVNALLLGDSALYLCASSPAVGQDEAFFGQGTRLTVV.

This clone appeared once. This chain uses TRBV7-8 with TRBJ2-2; TRBD1 or TRBD2 may be the D gene (5 bases each). CDR1 is SGHVS, CDR2 FQNEAQ, per germline. CDR3 size: 16 residues. Trimming shortened V by 1 base and J by 3 bases, and 12 bases separated the two germline ends. The chain's CDR3 is CASSLGGLEDTGELFF. The CDR3 DNA is TGTGCCAGCAGCTTAGGGGGGTTAGAGGACACCGGGGAGCTGTTTTTT.

The chain's CDR3 is CASSVGPDEQYF. CDR3 coding DNA: TGTGCCAGCAGTGTGGGGCCCGACGAGCAGTACTTC. The rearrangement links TRBV5-4 to TRBJ2-7, with D possibly matching TRBD1 (5 bases). From germline, CDR1 is SGHNT and CDR2 YYREEE (reference sequence). The ends were cut back, 5 bases at V and 5 bases at J, with 11 bases in the middle. The CDR3 runs to 12 residues.

The chain uses TRBV30 and TRBJ1-2; 10 positions match TRBD1. The V gene's germline CDR1 is GTSNPN and CDR2 SVGIG (reference sequence). The J segment lost 6 bases and the V segment lost 7 bases, leaving 8 bases of the junction unmatched. The CDR3 has 13 residues. The CDR3 sequence is CAYSTGTGDGYTF. The DNA for the CDR3 is TGTGCCTACTCGACCGGGACAGGGGATGGCTACACCTTC.

V gene TRBV12-3 or TRBV12-4 combines with J gene TRBJ1-1; D is perhaps TRBD1 (5 bases). Between the trimmed V and J ends, which lost 7 bases and 11 bases, there was a span of 20 bases. This CDR3 spans 13 amino acids. CDR3 protein: CASTMGPIRGAFF. As DNA, the CDR3 is TGTGCCAGCACTATGGGACCAATTCGGGGGGCTTTCTTT.

The rearrangement joins TRBV30 to TRBJ1-2, with D unresolved. V shed 3 bases and J shed 7 bases, with 3 bases lying between them. CDR3 length: 9 residues. From germline, CDR1 is GTSNPN and CDR2 SVGIG (reference sequence). CDR3 sequence reads: CAWRPGYTF. Here the CDR3 DNA reads TGTGCCTGGAGGCCTGGCTACACCTTC.

The table lists this clone with a count of one. This rearrangement joins TRBV30 to TRBJ2-1; 9 nucleotides agree with TRBD2. J gave up 3 bases and V 3 bases, and 0 bases lay outside the gene matches. Germline values: CDR1 GTSNPN, CDR2 SVGIG (reference sequence). This CDR3 has 13 amino acids. Here the CDR3 DNA reads TGTGCCTGGAGGCGGGAGGGCTACAATGAGCAGTTCTTC. Its translation: CAWRREGYNEQFF.

This clone has a single count. The V and J genes are TRBV29-1 and TRBJ2-1; 9 bases agree with TRBD2. The CDR3 is 14 residues long. The germline V gene has CDR1 SQVTM and CDR2 ANQGSEA. Trimming cost V 3 bases and J 3 bases; bases outside gene matches: 3. The CDR3 nucleotides are TGCAGCGTTGAGGCGGGGGGGCTCTACAATGAGCAGTTCTTC. Translation: CSVEAGGLYNEQFF.

The rearrangement links TRBV6-1 to TRBJ1-6; no clear D gene. Germline V gives CDR1 MNHNS, CDR2 SASEGT. The CDR3 is 13 amino acids. Deletions cut 3 bases from V and 9 bases from J, with 9 bases between. CDR3 region: CASSDGGVSPLHF. CDR3 DNA sequence: TGTGCCAGCAGTGACGGAGGAGTTTCACCCCTCCACTTT.

This rearrangement joins TRBV11-3 to TRBJ2-3, with D possibly being TRBD2 (6 bases). V was cut by 1 base and J by 0 bases, with 20 bases left in between. Germline V gene lookup returns CDR1 SGHNT and CDR2 YENEEA. CDR3 length: 19 residues. In nucleotides, the CDR3 is TGTGCCAGCAGCTTAGCAGGGAGGACAAACAGCGAGAGCACAGATACGCAGTATTTT. It codes for CASSLAGRTNSESTDTQYF.

Regarding this clone: Other DNA sequences within the sample encode an identical CDR3. The CDR3 region is CASSLAGGYTEAFF. The DNA of the CDR3 is TGCGCCAGCAGCTTGGCGGGGGGGTACACTGAAGCTTTCTTT. V gene TRBV5-1 combines with J gene TRBJ1-1; D might be TRBD1 (5 bases). CDR1 and CDR2 from the germline V gene are SGHRS and YFSETQ. This CDR3 is 14 amino acids long. Between the trimmed V and J ends, which lost 0 bases and 3 bases, there was a span of 9 bases. The complete variable domain, with remaining parts taken from reference TRBV5-1 and TRBJ1-1, reads KAGVTQTPRYLIKTRGQQVTLSCSPISGHRSVSWYQQTPGQGLQFLFEYFSETQRNKGNFPGRFSGRQFSNSRSEMNVSTLELGDSALYLCASSLAGGYTEAFFGQGTRLTVV.

The J gene is TRBJ1-2, the V gene TRBV7-2; 8 bases agree with TRBD1. In germline, CDR1 is SGHTA, CDR2 FQGNSA. V was pared by 5 bases and J by 4 bases, with 9 bases of the junction left unmatched. The CDR3 has 15 amino acids. The CDR3 DNA reads as TGTGCCAGCAGCGCGGACAGGGCAGGCAGCTATGGCTACACCTTC. Its protein product is CASSADRAGSYGYTF.